This TCR beta chain was captured in a study of T cell repertoires in cytomegalovirus infection. As for the study in general: HLA-B-restricted CMV epitopes that are well studied were used alongside recently identified HLA-C-restricted ones.

About this clonotype itself: The antigen remains undetermined.

The CDR3 length is 12 residues. CDR1 MNHGY and CDR2 SAAAGT come from the germline V gene. V was pared by 6 bases and J by 9 bases, with 12 bases between. TCRdb reanalysed the reads using MiXCR and keeps one entry per CDR3 protein. The data hold about 770,000 distinct CDR3 sequences, with roughly 29% observed a single time. This chain links TRBV6-8 with TRBJ2-1; perhaps TRBD1 as D (6 bases). Sequencing used cultured CD8+ T cells from PBMCs, obtained from culture after CMV antigen stimulation. This TCR derives from a human donor in good health (CMV status not recorded). Some clones in this sample may be carry-over from other donors' samples. The CDR3 region has the DNA TGTGCCAGCAGGACTACAGGGTTTGAGCAGTTCTTC. Its protein is CASRTTGFEQFF.